This T cell receptor (beta chain) was found in a study of beta chain features in type 1 diabetes. V lost 0 bases, J lost 0 bases, and 7 bases stayed unmatched. The CDR3 contains 18 residues. From germline, CDR1 is SGHNT and CDR2 YYREEE (reference sequence). General observations from the study: In comparison with healthy donors, patients had naive, central memory and Treg TCRB repertoires that appeared more similar.

This clone was seen more than once but under ten times. Its target is unknown. A sort by CD45RO/CCR7/CD25/CD127/CD95/CD27 yielded CD4+ naive, central memory, regulatory and stem cell-like memory cells. Sequenced material consisted of expressed TCRB transcripts (all of the isolated RNA was reverse transcribed). Data came from immunoSEQ multiplex PCR; TCRdb stores just in-frame clones and leaves some out. The repertoire has a few hundred thousand clones, around a fifth of them found once; the top ten carry about 0.045%. The chain recombines TRBV5-4 with TRBJ1-4; 8 bases match TRBD1. Sequenced sample: naive CD4+ T cells from blood. This receptor was identified in a woman between 18 and 29 years old in good health. CDR3 amino acids: CASSLGANRGTTNEKLFF. The CDR3, as DNA: TGTGCCAGCAGCTTGGGGGCCAACAGGGGGACAACTAATGAAAAACTGTTTTTT.